Below, 29 T cell receptor beta chains from the same sample are listed, as sequenced in a study of blood T cells in healthy people across ages. A sample-barcoded 5' primer and a J-beta primer mix were used in a second PCR of about 7 to 12 cycles. A single record per CDR3 protein comes from TCRdb applying MiXCR to the 5' RACE reads. Of around 820,000 distinct CDR3 sequences detected, just under 25% appear once; the ten largest clones hold 3% to 4%. The sample also formed part of further work on T cells of mothers and their children.

Source material: blood. These receptor sequences come from a boy between 10 and 17 years old in good health.

The chain combines TRBV4-1 with TRBJ2-2; TRBD2 agrees at 14 bases. The CDR3 consists of 19 residues. The germline CDR1 and CDR2 sequences are MGHRA and YSYEKL. The junction had 8 bases not matched to a gene; V was cut back by 2 bases and J by 3 bases. The CDR3 coding sequence is TGCGCCAGCAGCCAACCCGGACTAGCGGGAGGTGCGGACACCGGGGAGCTGTTTTTT. Translated, it gives CASSQPGLAGGADTGELFF.

This clonotype was observed a few times. DNA of the CDR3: TGTGCCAGCAGCTTCCTAGCGGAGCAGTTCTTC. This encodes CASSFLAEQFF. The chain joins TRBV7-9 to TRBJ2-1; a possible D gene is TRBD2 (6 bases). This CDR3 has 11 amino acids. Trimming cost V 3 bases and J 10 bases, with 7 bases left between them. Germline V gene lookup returns CDR1 SEHNR and CDR2 FQNEAQ (reference sequence).

The chain's CDR3 is CASSLSQGSARETQYF. CDR3 nucleotide sequence: TGTGCCAGCAGCTTATCTCAGGGGTCCGCAAGAGAGACCCAGTACTTC. The V call is TRBV7-2, the J call TRBJ2-5; D might be TRBD1 (6 bases). Trimming pared 2 bases from V and 4 bases from J, leaving 17 bases between. This CDR3 has 16 residues. Germline V gene lookup returns CDR1 SGHTA and CDR2 FQGNSA.

The chain carries TRBV7-9 and TRBJ1-4; 8 bases line up with TRBD1. Per the germline V gene, CDR1 is SEHNR and CDR2 is FQNEAQ (reference sequence). The CDR3 loop spans 14 amino acids. V lost 6 bases to trimming and J lost 10 bases; unmatched junction nucleotides: 10. CDR3 protein: CASRSGTGLGKLFF. As DNA, the CDR3 is TGTGCCAGCAGAAGCGGGACAGGTCTCGGAAAACTGTTTTTT.

The rearrangement links TRBV2 to TRBJ2-6; perhaps TRBD1 as D (6 bases). The CDR3 is made up of 16 amino acids. Germline lookup yields CDR1 SNHLY and CDR2 FYNNEI. Deletions cut 8 bases from V and 0 bases from J, with 14 bases between. The CDR3 protein is CASRRTVNSGANVLTF. The CDR3 DNA is TGTGCCAGCCGAAGGACAGTTAACTCTGGGGCCAACGTCCTGACTTTC. The full variable domain, with the rest looked up from reference TRBV2 and TRBJ2-6, is EPEVTQTPSHQVTQMGQEVILRCVPISNHLYFYWYRQILGQKVEFLVSFYNNEISEKSEIFDDQFSVERPDGSNFTLKIRSTKLEDSAMYFCASRRTVNSGANVLTFGAGSRLTVL.

This clonotype was counted only a few times. The chain joins TRBV20-1 to TRBJ2-7; 10 bases align to TRBD2. The junction had 20 bases not matched to a gene; V was cut back by 3 bases and J by 3 bases. The CDR3 is 19 residues long. Germline CDR1 and CDR2: DFQATT and SNEGSKA (reference sequence). CDR3 amino acids: CSASEARGGLAGEGYEQYF. The CDR3 DNA follows: TGCAGTGCTAGTGAGGCCCGTGGGGGTCTAGCGGGAGAGGGCTACGAGCAGTACTTC.

This clonotype was detected only a few times. The chain joins TRBV7-9 to TRBJ2-2; D is ambiguous. V shed 3 bases and J shed 6 bases, with 8 bases lying between them. This CDR3 contains 13 residues. Germline loops: CDR1 SEHNR, CDR2 FQNEAQ (reference sequence). The CDR3 spells CASSFVSAGELFF. DNA of the CDR3: TGTGCCAGCAGCTTTGTTTCTGCCGGGGAGCTGTTTTTT. Drawing the rest from reference TRBV7-9 and TRBJ2-2, the complete variable domain is DTGVSQNPRHKITKRGQNVTFRCDPISEHNRLYWYRQTLGQGPEFLTYFQNEAQLEKSRLLSDRFSAERPKGSFSTLEIQRTEQGDSAMYLCASSFVSAGELFFGEGSRLTVL.

The chain links TRBV7-2 to TRBJ1-1; no definite D call. Germline V gene data show CDR1 as SGHTA and CDR2 as FQGNSA. V lost 8 bases to trimming and J lost 4 bases, with 17 bases between them. CDR3 size: 14 residues. The CDR3 protein is CASDSGDPGTEAFF. CDR3 nucleotides: TGTGCCAGCGACTCTGGAGATCCGGGCACTGAAGCTTTCTTT.

The CDR3 sequence: CASRIRENNEQFF. As DNA, the CDR3 is TGTGCCAGCAGGATCAGAGAGAACAATGAGCAGTTCTTC. The gene calls are TRBV12-3 or TRBV12-4 and TRBJ2-1; D is undetermined. V dropped 6 bases and J dropped 5 bases, with 11 bases sitting between them. The CDR3 length is 13 residues.

This clonotype was seen once. V is TRBV30 and J is TRBJ2-4, with 7 bases that match TRBD2. The V and J ends lost 0 bases and 13 bases, in that order; junction bases with no gene match: 6. Germline lookup yields CDR1 GTSNPN and CDR2 SVGIG (reference sequence). The CDR3 runs to 12 residues. The DNA of the CDR3 is TGTGCCTGGAGTGTACCGCTAGCGGAACAGTACTTC. Translating it yields CAWSVPLAEQYF.

J is TRBJ1-6 and V is TRBV15; tentative D call: TRBD1 (5 bases). The CDR3 spans 15 residues. The ends were cut back, 0 bases at V and 6 bases at J, with 9 bases in the middle. The germline CDR1 and CDR2 sequences are LNHNV and YYDKDF (reference sequence). CDR3 sequence: CATSREGTANSPLHF. The DNA of the CDR3 is TGTGCCACCAGCAGAGAGGGGACCGCTAATTCACCCCTCCACTTT. The complete variable domain, with remaining parts taken from reference TRBV15 and TRBJ1-6, reads DAMVIQNPRYQVTQFGKPVTLSCSQTLNHNVMYWYQQKSSQAPKLLFHYYDKDFNNEADTPDNFQSRRPNTSFCFLDIRSPGLGDTAMYLCATSREGTANSPLHFGNGTRLTVT.

This clonotype was counted between two and nine times. The rearrangement links TRBV2 to TRBJ1-2, with D maybe TRBD1 (5 bases). The CDR3 has 12 residues. V was clipped by 1 base and J by 8 bases, with 8 bases between them. Germline CDR1 SNHLY, CDR2 FYNNEI. The chain's CDR3 is CASSEDRDGYTF. CDR3 DNA: TGTGCCAGCAGTGAAGATAGGGACGGCTACACCTTC.

This clonotype was detected many times. The chain recombines TRBV14 with TRBJ1-2; D gene unclear. This CDR3 has 15 amino acids. The V end lost 0 bases, the J end lost 4 bases, and 12 bases lay between the germline ends. CDR1 is SGHDN, CDR2 FVKESK, per germline. CDR3 in DNA: TGTGCCAGCAGCCAAGAAGCAGGATCTTTCTATGGCTACACCTTC. Its translation is CASSQEAGSFYGYTF.

This clonotype occurred a few times. The chain uses TRBV11-2 and TRBJ2-4, with D maybe TRBD2 (6 bases). V was cut by 4 bases and J by 0 bases, with 16 bases left in between. This CDR3 is 17 amino acids long. Germline lookup yields CDR1 SGHAT and CDR2 FQNNGV. The CDR3 coding sequence is TGTGCCAGCAGCTCACACCGAGGACTACCAGCCAAAAACATTCAGTACTTC. Translating it yields CASSSHRGLPAKNIQYF.

This chain connects TRBV4-3 to TRBJ1-1; unclear D gene. V was cut by 2 bases and J by 0 bases, with 7 bases left in between. This CDR3 is built from 14 residues. Germline CDR1 reads LGHNA; CDR2 reads YSLEER. The CDR3 coding sequence is TGCGCCAGCAGCCAACAGGTAGTGAACACTGAAGCTTTCTTT. This codes for CASSQQVVNTEAFF.

Concerning this clonotype itself: Its ends do not fully match the called genes, so a read error is possible. The chain joins TRBV27 to TRBJ2-1, with TRBD1 identical over 12 bases. Germline-derived CDR1 and CDR2 are MNHEY and SMNVEV (reference sequence). The CDR3 runs 16 residues. The CDR3 loop reads CASSLFLGQGAGEQSF. The CDR3 region has the DNA TGTGCCAGCAGTTTATTCCTGGGACAGGGGGCCGGTGAGCAGTCCTTC.

This clonotype showed up many times. The rearrangement joins TRBV5-5 to TRBJ2-1, with TRBD2 matching 8 bases. After removal of 2 bases from V and 3 bases from J, the junction contained 4 bases not matched to a gene. The CDR3 has 15 residues. CDR1 SGHKS and CDR2 YYEKEE come from the germline V gene (reference sequence). The CDR3: CASSFVAGNYNEQFF. The CDR3 DNA sequence: TGTGCCAGCAGCTTTGTAGCGGGGAACTACAATGAGCAGTTCTTC.

The chain couples TRBV7-2 to TRBJ2-2; the D gene is possibly TRBD1 (5 bases). The germline V gene has CDR1 SGHTA and CDR2 FQGNSA. V shed 1 base and J shed 8 bases, with 17 bases lying between them. The CDR3 runs 16 residues. CDR3 amino acids: CASSLVGAGSSGELFF. CDR3 DNA sequence: TGTGCCAGCAGCTTAGTAGGGGCAGGGTCATCAGGGGAGCTGTTTTTT.

This clonotype has just one count. Germline and junction disagree at one end, which may indicate a read error. The chain combines TRBV6-2 or TRBV6-3 with TRBJ2-7; a weak D match, TRBD1 (5 bases). CDR1 MNHEY and CDR2 SVGEGT come from the germline V gene. The CDR3 contains 11 residues. The CDR3 loop is CATQQAYEQHF. In DNA form, the CDR3 reads TGTGCCACCCAACAGGCCTACGAGCAGCACTTC.

The chain has TRBV7-9 and TRBJ1-4, with D possibly TRBD1 on 6 matching bases. Trimming left V 3 bases short and J 7 bases short, with 15 bases between. CDR1 and CDR2 (germline): SEHNR, FQNEAQ (reference sequence). The CDR3 sequence is 15 residues long. The CDR3, as DNA: TGTGCCAGCAGCTTGGCAGGACAGTCTGCTGAAAAACTGTTTTTT. Translation: CASSLAGQSAEKLFF.

This clonotype has only a few counts. V and J are TRBV7-2 and TRBJ2-5, with 11 bases lining up with TRBD1. J was trimmed by 5 bases and V by 6 bases; bases with no gene match: 5. Germline values: CDR1 SGHTA, CDR2 FQGNSA. The CDR3 is 14 amino acids. CDR3 sequence (DNA): TGTGCCAGCAGGCCCGGGACAGGGGGTGAGACCCAGTACTTC. This encodes CASRPGTGGETQYF.

The chain employs TRBV27 and TRBJ2-2, with D tentatively TRBD2 (6 bases). From germline, CDR1 is MNHEY and CDR2 SMNVEV (reference sequence). Trimming stripped 0 bases from V and 0 bases from J, with 11 bases between. The CDR3 covers 17 residues. In nucleotides, the CDR3 is TGTGCCAGCAGTTTATCGGGGGGATTCGCGAACACCGGGGAGCTGTTTTTT. Its translation is CASSLSGGFANTGELFF.

The chain carries TRBV7-9 and TRBJ2-3, with a weak D call TRBD2 (7 bases). There are 15 residues in the CDR3. With 3 bases removed from V and 3 bases from J, the gap between germline ends came to 13 bases. Germline lookup yields CDR1 SEHNR and CDR2 FQNEAQ (reference sequence). CDR3 bases: TGTGCCAGCAGCTTTGGGGGGGCGCGGACAGATACGCAGTATTTT. This sequence encodes CASSFGGARTDTQYF.

The rearrangement links TRBV9 to TRBJ2-3, with TRBD2 as a possible D gene (6 bases). Trimming pared 1 base from V and 2 bases from J, leaving 20 bases between. Germline-derived CDR1 and CDR2 are SGDLS and YYNGEE. CDR3 length equals 18 residues. The chain's CDR3 is CASSVFSASVSTTDTQYF. The DNA for the CDR3 is TGTGCCAGCAGCGTATTTTCGGCTAGCGTCTCTACCACAGATACGCAGTATTTT. The full variable domain, its missing parts supplied by reference TRBV9 and TRBJ2-3, is DSGVTQTPKHLITATGQRVTLRCSPRSGDLSVYWYQQSLDQGLQFLIQYYNGEERAKGNILERFSAQQFPDLHSELNLSSLELGDSALYFCASSVFSASVSTTDTQYFGPGTRLTVL.

This clonotype was seen only a few times. CDR3 region: CASSPSGVAGEKLFF. CDR3 sequence (DNA): TGTGCCAGCAGCCCAAGTGGGGTTGCCGGTGAAAAACTGTTTTTT. The V gene is TRBV9, the J gene TRBJ1-4; D is ambiguous. CDR1 and CDR2 from the germline V gene are SGDLS and YYNGEE. V was cut by 4 bases and J by 7 bases, with 17 bases left in between. This CDR3 spans 15 amino acids.

This clonotype came up a few times. The chain combines TRBV3-1 with TRBJ1-5; D remains unclear. The CDR3 covers 16 residues. In germline, CDR1 is LGHDT, CDR2 YNNKEL (reference sequence). V lost 1 base, J lost 0 bases, and 10 bases lay in between. The CDR3 is CASSQGGFYSNQPQHF. DNA of the CDR3: TGTGCCAGCAGCCAAGGTGGCTTTTATAGCAATCAGCCCCAGCATTTT.

This clonotype was picked up a small number of times. The germline gene is not matched at one end of the junction; a read error may be the cause. V and J are TRBV5-1 and TRBJ2-5; 10 nucleotides agree with TRBD2. Germline V gene lookup returns CDR1 SGHRS and CDR2 YFSETQ. This CDR3 comprises 16 residues. Here the CDR3 reads CACSFASGSIRETQYF. The CDR3 coding sequence is TGCGCCTGCAGCTTCGCTAGCGGGAGTATAAGGGAGACCCAGTACTTC. Supplemented by reference TRBV5-1 and TRBJ2-5, the full variable domain reads KAGVTQTPRYLIKTRGQQVTLSCSPISGHRSVSWYQQTPGQGLQFLFEYFSETQRNKGNFPGRFSGRQFSNSRSEMNVSTLELGDSALYLCACSFASGSIRETQYFGPGTRLLVL.

This clonotype was seen only a few times. The chain recombines TRBV28 with TRBJ2-5, with 10 bases fitting TRBD1. This CDR3 contains 15 residues. The trim removed 4 bases at V and 1 base at J, leaving 3 bases unmatched. Germline CDR1 reads MDHEN; CDR2 reads SYDVKM. CDR3 nucleotide sequence: TGTGCCAGCAGTTCGGGGACAGGGGTCCAAGAGACCCAGTACTTC. It translates to CASSSGTGVQETQYF.

This clonotype occurred a few times. The gene calls are TRBV7-3 and TRBJ2-1; a possible D gene is TRBD1 (6 bases). Per the germline V gene, CDR1 is SGHTA and CDR2 is FQGTGA. V was shortened by 0 bases and J by 9 bases, with 18 bases between the two germline ends. This CDR3 comprises 16 residues. The CDR3 loop reads CASSLTGAPGWGEQFF. DNA of the CDR3: TGTGCCAGCAGCTTAACGGGGGCCCCTGGCTGGGGTGAGCAGTTCTTC.